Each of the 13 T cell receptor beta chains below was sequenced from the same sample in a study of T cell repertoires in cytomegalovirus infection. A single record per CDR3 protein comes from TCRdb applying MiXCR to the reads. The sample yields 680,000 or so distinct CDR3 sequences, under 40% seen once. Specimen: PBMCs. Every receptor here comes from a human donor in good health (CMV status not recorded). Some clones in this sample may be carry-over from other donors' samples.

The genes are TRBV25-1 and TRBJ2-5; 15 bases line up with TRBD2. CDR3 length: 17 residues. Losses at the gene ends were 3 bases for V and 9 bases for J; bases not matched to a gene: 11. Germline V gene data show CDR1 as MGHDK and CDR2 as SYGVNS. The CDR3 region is CASSDPTGTSGGLAQYF. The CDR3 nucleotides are TGTGCCAGCAGTGACCCAACCGGGACTAGCGGGGGGTTAGCCCAGTACTTC.

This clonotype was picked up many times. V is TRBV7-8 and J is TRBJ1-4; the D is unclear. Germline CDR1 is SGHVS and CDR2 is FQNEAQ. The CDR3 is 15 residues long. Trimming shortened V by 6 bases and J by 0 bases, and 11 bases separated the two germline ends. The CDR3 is CASRTSAATNEKLFF. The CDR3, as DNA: TGTGCCAGCAGGACCTCGGCAGCAACTAATGAAAAACTGTTTTTT.

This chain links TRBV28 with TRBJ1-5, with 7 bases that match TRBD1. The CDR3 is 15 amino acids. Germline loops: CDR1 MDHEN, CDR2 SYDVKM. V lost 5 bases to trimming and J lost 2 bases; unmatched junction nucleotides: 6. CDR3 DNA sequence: TGTGCCAGCAGTATGACAGGGAATGGCAATCAGCCCCAGCATTTT. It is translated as CASSMTGNGNQPQHF.

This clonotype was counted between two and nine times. Here the CDR3 DNA reads TGTGCCATCAGTGACCTCACAGATACGCAGTATTTT. Translated, it gives CAISDLTDTQYF. This rearrangement joins TRBV10-3 to TRBJ2-3; D gene unclear. The CDR3 is made up of 12 amino acids. The V and J ends lost 3 bases and 2 bases respectively, with 3 bases between them. The V gene's germline CDR1 is ENHRY and CDR2 SYGVKD.

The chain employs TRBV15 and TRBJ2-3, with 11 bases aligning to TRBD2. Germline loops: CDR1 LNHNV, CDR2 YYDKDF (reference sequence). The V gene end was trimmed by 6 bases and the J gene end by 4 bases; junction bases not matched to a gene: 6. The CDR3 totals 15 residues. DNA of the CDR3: TGTGCCACCAGTAGCTTAGCGGGAGGGGCAGATACGCAGTATTTT. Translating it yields CATSSLAGGADTQYF.

CDR3 sequence (DNA): TGCGCCAGCAGCCAAGTCCCGGGACCGAATTCACCCCTCCACTTT. It specifies CASSQVPGPNSPLHF. The chain uses TRBV4-1 and TRBJ1-6, with D possibly matching TRBD1 (5 bases). The germline gives CDR1 MGHRA, CDR2 YSYEKL. V gave up 1 base and J gave up 7 bases, with 11 bases separating them. This CDR3 contains 15 residues.

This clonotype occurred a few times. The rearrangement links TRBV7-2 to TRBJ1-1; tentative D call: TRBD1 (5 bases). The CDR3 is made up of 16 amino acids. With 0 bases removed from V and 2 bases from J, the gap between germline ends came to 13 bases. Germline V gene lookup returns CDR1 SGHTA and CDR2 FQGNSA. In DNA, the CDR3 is TGTGCCAGCAGCTTAGCGCGGTCAGGGCTAAACACTGAAGCTTTCTTT. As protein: CASSLARSGLNTEAFF.

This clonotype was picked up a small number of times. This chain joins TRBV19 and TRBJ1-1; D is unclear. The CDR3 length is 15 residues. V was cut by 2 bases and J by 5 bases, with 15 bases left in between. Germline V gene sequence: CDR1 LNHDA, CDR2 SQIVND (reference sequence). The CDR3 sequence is CASSIRVKVETEAFF. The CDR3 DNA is TGTGCCAGTAGTATAAGAGTCAAAGTGGAGACTGAAGCTTTCTTT. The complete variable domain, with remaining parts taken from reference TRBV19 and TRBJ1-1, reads DGGITQSPKYLFRKEGQNVTLSCEQNLNHDAMYWYRQDPGQGLRLIYYSQIVNDFQKGDIAEGYSVSREKKESFPLTVTSAQKNPTAFYLCASSIRVKVETEAFFGQGTRLTVV.

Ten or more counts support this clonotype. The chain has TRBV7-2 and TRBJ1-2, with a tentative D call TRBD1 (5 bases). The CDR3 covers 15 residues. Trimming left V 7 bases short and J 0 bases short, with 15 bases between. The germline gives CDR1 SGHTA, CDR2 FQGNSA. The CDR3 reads CASTLGGGTNYGYTF. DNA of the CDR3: TGTGCCAGCACCCTAGGCGGGGGTACTAACTATGGCTACACCTTC.

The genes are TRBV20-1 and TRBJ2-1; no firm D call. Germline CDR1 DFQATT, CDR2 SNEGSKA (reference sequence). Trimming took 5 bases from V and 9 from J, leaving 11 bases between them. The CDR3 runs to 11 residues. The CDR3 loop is CSASTWPEQFF. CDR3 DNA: TGCAGTGCTTCAACTTGGCCTGAGCAGTTCTTC.

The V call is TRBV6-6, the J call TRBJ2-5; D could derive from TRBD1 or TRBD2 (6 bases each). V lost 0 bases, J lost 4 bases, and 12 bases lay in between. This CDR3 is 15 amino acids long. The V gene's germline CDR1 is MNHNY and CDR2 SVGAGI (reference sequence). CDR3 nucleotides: TGTGCCAGCAGTTACTCCGGAGGGGGGAGAGAGACCCAGTACTTC. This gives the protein CASSYSGGGRETQYF.

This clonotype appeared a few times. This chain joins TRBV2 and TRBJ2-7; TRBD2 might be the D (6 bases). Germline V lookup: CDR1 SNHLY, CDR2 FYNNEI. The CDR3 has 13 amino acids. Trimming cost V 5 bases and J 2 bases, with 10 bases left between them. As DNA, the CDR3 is TGTGCCAGCAGTCAGGGACTGGCCTACGAGCAGTACTTC. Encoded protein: CASSQGLAYEQYF.

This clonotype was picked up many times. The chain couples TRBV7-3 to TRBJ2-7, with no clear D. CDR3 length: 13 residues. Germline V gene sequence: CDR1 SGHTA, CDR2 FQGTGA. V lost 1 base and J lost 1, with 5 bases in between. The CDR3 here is CASSLKGSYEQYF. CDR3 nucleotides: TGTGCCAGCAGCTTAAAGGGATCCTACGAGCAGTACTTC.